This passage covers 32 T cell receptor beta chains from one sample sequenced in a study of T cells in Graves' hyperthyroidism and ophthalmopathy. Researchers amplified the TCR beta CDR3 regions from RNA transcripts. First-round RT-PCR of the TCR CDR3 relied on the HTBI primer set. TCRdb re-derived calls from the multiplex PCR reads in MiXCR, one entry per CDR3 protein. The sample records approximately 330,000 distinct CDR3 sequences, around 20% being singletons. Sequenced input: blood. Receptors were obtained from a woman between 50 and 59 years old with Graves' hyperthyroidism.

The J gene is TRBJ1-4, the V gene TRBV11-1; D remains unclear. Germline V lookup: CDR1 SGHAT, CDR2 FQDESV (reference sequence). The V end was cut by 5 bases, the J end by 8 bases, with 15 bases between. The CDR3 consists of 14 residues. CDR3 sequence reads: CASSPLGVWEKLFF. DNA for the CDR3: TGTGCCAGCAGCCCCCTGGGAGTTTGGGAAAAACTGTTTTTT. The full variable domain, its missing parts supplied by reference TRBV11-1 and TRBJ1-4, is EAEVAQSPRYKITEKSQAVAFWCDPISGHATLYWYRQILGQGPELLVQFQDESVVDDSQLPKDRFSAERLKGVDSTLKIQPAELGDSAMYLCASSPLGVWEKLFFGSGTQLSVL.

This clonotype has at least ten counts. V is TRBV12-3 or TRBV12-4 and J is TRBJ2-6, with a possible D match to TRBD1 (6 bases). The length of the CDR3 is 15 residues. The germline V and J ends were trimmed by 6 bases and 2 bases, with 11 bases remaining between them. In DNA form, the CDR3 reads TGTGCCAGCAGACAGGGATTTGCTGGGGCCAACGTCCTGACTTTC. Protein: CASRQGFAGANVLTF.

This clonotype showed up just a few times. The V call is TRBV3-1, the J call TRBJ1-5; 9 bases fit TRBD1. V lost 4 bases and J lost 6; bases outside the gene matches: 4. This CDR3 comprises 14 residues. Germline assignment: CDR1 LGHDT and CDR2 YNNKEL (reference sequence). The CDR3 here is CASSRGQGGQPQHF. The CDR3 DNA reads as TGTGCCAGCAGCCGGGGACAGGGCGGTCAGCCCCAGCATTTT.

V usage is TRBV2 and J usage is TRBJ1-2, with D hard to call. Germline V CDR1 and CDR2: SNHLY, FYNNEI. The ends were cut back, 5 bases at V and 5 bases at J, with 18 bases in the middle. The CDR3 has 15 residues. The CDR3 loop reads CASSKSKSGGYGYTF. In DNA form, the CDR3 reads TGTGCCAGCAGTAAATCCAAAAGTGGTGGGTATGGCTACACCTTC.

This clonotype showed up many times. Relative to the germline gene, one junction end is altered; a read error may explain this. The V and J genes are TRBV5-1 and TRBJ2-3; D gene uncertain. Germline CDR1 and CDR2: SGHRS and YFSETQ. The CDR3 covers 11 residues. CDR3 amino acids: CASSLGDTQYF. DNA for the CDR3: TGTGCCAGCAGCTTAGGAGATACGCAGTATTTT.

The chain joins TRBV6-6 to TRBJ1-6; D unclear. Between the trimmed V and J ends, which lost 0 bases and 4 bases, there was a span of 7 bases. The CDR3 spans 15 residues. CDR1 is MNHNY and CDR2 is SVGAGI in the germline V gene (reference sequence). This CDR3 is CASSYSEVYNSPLHF. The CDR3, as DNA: TGTGCCAGCAGTTACTCGGAGGTTTATAATTCACCCCTCCACTTT.

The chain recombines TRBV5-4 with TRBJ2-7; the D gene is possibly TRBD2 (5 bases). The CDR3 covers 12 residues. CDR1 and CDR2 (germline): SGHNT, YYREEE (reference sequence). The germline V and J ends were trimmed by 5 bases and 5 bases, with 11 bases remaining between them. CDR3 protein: CASSGQEDEQYF. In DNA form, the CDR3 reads TGTGCCAGCAGTGGGCAGGAGGACGAGCAGTACTTC. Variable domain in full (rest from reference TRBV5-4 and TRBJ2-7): ETGVTQSPTHLIKTRGQQVTLRCSSQSGHNTVSWYQQALGQGPQFIFQYYREEENGRGNFPPRFSGLQFPNYSSELNVNALELDDSALYLCASSGQEDEQYFGPGTRLTVT.

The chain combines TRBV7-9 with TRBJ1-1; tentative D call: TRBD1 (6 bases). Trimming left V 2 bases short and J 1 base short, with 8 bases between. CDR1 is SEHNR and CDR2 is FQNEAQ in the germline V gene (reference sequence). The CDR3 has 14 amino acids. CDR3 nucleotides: TGTGCCAGCAGCTTAAAACAGGGGAACACTGAAGCTTTCTTT. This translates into CASSLKQGNTEAFF.

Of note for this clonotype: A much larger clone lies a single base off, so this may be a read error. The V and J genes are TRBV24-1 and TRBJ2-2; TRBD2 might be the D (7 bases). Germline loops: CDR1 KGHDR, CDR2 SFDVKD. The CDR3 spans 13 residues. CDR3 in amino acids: CATRKGGAGEMFF. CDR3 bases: TGTGCCACCAGAAAAGGGGGGGCCGGGGAGATGTTTTTT.

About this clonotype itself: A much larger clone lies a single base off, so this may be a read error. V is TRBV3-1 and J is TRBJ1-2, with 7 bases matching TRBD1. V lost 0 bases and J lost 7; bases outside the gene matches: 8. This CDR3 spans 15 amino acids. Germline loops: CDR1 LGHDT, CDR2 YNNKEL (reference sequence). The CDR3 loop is CASSQDQGVTSGYTF. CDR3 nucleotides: TGTGCCAGCAGCCAAGACCAGGGGGTAACCTCTGGCTACACCTTC.

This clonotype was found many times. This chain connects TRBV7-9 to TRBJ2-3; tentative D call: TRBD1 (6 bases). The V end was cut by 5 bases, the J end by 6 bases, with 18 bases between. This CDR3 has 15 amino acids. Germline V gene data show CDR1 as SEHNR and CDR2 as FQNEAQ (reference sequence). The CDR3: CASSPKGGEPDTQYF. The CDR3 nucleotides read TGTGCCAGCAGCCCCAAAGGGGGAGAGCCCGATACGCAGTATTTT.

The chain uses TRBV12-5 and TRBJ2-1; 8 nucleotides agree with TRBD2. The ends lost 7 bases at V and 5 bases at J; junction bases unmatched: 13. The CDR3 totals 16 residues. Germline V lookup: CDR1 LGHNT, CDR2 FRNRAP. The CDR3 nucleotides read TGTGCTAGTGCTACGACCGCGGGGGGTGAGAACAATGAGCAGTTCTTC. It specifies CASATTAGGENNEQFF.

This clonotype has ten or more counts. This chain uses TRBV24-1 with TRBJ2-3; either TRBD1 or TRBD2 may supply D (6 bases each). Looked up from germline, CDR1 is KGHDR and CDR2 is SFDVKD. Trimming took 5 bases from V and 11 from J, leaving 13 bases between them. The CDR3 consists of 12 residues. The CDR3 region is CATSGLGGQQYF. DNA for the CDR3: TGTGCCACCAGTGGCCTAGGGGGGCAGCAGTATTTT.

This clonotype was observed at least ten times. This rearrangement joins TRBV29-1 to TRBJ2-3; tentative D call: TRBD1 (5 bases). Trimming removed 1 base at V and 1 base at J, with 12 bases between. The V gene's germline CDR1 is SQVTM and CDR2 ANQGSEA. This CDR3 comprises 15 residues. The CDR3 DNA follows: TGCAGCGTTGAAGCTTGGGGCAGGGGCACAGATACGCAGTATTTT. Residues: CSVEAWGRGTDTQYF.

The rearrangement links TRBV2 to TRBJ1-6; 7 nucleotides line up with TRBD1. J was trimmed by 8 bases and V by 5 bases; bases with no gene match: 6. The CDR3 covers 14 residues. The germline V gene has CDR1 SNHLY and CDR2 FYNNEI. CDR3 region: CASSTGDPYSPLHF. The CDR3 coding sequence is TGTGCCAGCAGTACAGGGGACCCCTATTCACCCCTCCACTTT.

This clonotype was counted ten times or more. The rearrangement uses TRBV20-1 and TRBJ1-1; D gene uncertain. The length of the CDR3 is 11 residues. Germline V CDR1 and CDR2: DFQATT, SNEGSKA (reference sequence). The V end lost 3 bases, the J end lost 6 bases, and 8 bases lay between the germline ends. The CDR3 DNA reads TGCAGTGCTAGGTCCCCAGCTGAAGCTTTCTTT. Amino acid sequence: CSARSPAEAFF.

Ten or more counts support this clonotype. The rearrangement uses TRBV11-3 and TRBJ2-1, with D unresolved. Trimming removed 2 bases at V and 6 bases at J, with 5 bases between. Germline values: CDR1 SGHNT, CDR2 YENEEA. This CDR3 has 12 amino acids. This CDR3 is CASSLSRNEQFF. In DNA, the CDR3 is TGTGCCAGCAGCTTAAGCCGCAATGAGCAGTTCTTC.

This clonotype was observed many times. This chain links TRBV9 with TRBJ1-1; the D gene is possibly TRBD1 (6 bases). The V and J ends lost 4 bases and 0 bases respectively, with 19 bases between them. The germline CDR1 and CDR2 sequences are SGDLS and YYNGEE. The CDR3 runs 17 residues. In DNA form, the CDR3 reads TGTGCCAGCAGCCCCCGTCGGGGGGCTCTCATGAACACTGAAGCTTTCTTT. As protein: CASSPRRGALMNTEAFF.

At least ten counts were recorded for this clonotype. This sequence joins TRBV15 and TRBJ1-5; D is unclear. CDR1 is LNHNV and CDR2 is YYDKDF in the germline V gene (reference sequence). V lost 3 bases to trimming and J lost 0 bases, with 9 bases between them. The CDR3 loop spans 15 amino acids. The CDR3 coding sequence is TGTGCCACCAGCAGTATGGCTCATAGCAATCAGCCCCAGCATTTT. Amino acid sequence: CATSSMAHSNQPQHF.

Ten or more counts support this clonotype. CDR3 in amino acids: CASSPRQGAGQNEQFF. The CDR3 DNA reads as TGTGCCAGCAGCCCCCGACAGGGGGCAGGCCAAAATGAGCAGTTCTTC. This sequence joins TRBV12-3 or TRBV12-4 and TRBJ2-1; 10 bases match TRBD1. J gave up 7 bases and V 6 bases, and 12 bases lay outside the gene matches. This CDR3 spans 16 amino acids.

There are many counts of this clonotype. The chain's CDR3 is CASSLSSGEIQFF. The CDR3 DNA reads as TGTGCCAGCAGTTTATCGTCAGGAGAAATCCAGTTCTTC. This chain joins TRBV27 and TRBJ2-1; D is undetermined. With 0 bases removed from V and 13 bases from J, the gap between germline ends came to 13 bases. There are 13 residues in the CDR3. Per germline, CDR1 MNHEY and CDR2 SMNVEV (reference sequence).

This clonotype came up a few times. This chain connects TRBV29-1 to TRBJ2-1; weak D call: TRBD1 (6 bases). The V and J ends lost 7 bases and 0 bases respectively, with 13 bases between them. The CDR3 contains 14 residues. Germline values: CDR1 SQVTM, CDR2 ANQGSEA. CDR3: CSGGTPSSYNEQFF. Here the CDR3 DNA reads TGCAGCGGTGGGACACCGAGCTCCTACAATGAGCAGTTCTTC.

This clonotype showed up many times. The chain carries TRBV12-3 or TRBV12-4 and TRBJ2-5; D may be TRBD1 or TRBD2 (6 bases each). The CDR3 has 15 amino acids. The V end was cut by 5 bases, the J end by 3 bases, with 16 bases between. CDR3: CASSPSVGGKETQYF. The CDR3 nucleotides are TGTGCCAGCAGTCCCTCCGTCGGGGGCAAAGAGACCCAGTACTTC.

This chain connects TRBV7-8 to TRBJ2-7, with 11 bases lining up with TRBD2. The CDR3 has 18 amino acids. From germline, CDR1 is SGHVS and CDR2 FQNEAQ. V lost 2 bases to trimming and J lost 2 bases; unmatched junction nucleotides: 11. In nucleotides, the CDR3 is TGTGCCAGCAGCTTAAGGACTAGCGGGCCAGTTTTACCCTACGAGCAGTACTTC. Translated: CASSLRTSGPVLPYEQYF.

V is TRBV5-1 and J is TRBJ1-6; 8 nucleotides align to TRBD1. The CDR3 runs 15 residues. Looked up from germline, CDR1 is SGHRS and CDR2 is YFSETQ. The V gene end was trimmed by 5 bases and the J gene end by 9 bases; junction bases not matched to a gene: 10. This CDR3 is CASRNNSGGGSPLHF. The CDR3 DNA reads TGCGCCAGCAGAAATAACTCAGGGGGCGGTTCACCCCTCCACTTT.

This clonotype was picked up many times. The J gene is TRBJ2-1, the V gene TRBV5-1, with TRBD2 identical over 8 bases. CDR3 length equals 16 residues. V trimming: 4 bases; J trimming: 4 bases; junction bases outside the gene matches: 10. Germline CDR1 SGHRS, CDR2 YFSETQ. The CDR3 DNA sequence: TGCGCCAGCAGCGGGGTAGCGGGGCCCTCTTACAATGAGCAGTTCTTC. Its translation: CASSGVAGPSYNEQFF. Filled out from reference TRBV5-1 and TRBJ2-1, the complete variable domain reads KAGVTQTPRYLIKTRGQQVTLSCSPISGHRSVSWYQQTPGQGLQFLFEYFSETQRNKGNFPGRFSGRQFSNSRSEMNVSTLELGDSALYLCASSGVAGPSYNEQFFGPGTRLTVL.

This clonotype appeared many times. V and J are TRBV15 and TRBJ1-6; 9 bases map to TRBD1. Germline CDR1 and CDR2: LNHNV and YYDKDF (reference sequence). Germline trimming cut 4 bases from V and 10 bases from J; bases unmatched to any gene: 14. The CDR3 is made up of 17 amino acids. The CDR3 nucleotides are TGTGCCACCAGCACGAGACAGGGGGTGGGGAATGGATCACCCCTCCACTTT. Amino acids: CATSTRQGVGNGSPLHF.

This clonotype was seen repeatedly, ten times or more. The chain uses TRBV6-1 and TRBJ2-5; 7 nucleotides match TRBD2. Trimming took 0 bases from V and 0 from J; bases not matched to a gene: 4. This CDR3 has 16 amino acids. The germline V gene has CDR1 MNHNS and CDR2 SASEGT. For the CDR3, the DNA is TGTGCCAGCAGTGAAGCGGACGGGAGGTACCAAGAGACCCAGTACTTC. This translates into CASSEADGRYQETQYF.

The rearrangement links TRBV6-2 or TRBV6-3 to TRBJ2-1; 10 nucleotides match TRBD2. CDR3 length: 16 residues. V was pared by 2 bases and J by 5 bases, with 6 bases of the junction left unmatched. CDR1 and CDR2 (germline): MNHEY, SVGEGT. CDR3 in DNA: TGTGCCAGCAGTTACCCGGGACTAGCGAGTCACAATGAGCAGTTCTTC. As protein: CASSYPGLASHNEQFF.

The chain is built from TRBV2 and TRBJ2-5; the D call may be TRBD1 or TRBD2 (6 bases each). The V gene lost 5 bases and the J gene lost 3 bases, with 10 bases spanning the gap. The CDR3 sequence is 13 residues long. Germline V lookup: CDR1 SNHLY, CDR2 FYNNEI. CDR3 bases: TGTGCCAGCAGTCCGGAGGGGGAAGAGACCCAGTACTTC. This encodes CASSPEGEETQYF.

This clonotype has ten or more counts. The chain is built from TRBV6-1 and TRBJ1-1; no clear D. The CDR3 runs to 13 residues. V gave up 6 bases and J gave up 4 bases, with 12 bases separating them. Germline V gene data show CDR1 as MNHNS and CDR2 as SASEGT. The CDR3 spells CASSVETITEAFF. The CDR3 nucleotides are TGTGCCAGCAGCGTAGAGACGATCACTGAAGCTTTCTTT.

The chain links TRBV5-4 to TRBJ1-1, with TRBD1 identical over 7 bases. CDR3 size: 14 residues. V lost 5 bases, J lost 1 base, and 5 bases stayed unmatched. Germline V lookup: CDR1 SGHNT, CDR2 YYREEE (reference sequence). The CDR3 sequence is CASRRQGTNTEAFF. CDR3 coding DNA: TGTGCCAGCAGACGACAGGGAACGAACACTGAAGCTTTCTTT.